Here is one TCR beta chain with its context. Its antigen is not identified. Generated by immunoSEQ multiplex PCR, the TCRdb table keeps only in-frame clones and is missing some. This sample carries over a million clones, roughly 75% of them seen once, and the ten largest clones take about 1.5%. The data derive from a study of shared clonotypes between healthy human individuals. Regarding the study as a whole: Sequencing depth was a factor that was expected to affect clonotype sharing among donors. The sampled material consisted only of blood, and tissue repertoires are likely to differ. Among four donors, about 4.6% of naive CD4 clonotypes were found in common.

Each of the donors was a healthy adult who was HIV-negative and had not had a recent acute infection or vaccination. From germline, CDR1 is LNHDA and CDR2 SQIVND (reference sequence). Trimming pared 3 bases from V and 1 base from J, leaving 6 bases between. This CDR3 contains 14 residues. The sample was memory CD4+ T cells sorted from blood. The subset is: CD45RA-negative fraction. The chain links TRBV19 to TRBJ2-2; D unclear. This sequence was found in a man aged 18 to 35 in good health. The CDR3 DNA follows: TGTGCCAGTAGTATGTTTGTGAACACCGGGGAGCTGTTTTTT. It specifies CASSMFVNTGELFF.